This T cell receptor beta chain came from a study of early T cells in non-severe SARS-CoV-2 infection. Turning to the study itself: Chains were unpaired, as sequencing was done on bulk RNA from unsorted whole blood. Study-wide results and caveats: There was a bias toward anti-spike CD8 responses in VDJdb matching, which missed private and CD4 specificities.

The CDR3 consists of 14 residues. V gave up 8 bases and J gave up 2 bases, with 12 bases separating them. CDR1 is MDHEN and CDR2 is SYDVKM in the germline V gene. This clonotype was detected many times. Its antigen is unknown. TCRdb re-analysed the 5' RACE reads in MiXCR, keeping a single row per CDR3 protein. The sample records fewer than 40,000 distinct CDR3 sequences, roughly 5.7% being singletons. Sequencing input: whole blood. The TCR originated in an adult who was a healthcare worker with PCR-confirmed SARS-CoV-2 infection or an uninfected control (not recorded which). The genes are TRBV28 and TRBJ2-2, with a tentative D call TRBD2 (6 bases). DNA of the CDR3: TGTGCCAGCCGGGGACTCTCAAACACCGGGGAGCTGTTTTTT. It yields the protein CASRGLSNTGELFF. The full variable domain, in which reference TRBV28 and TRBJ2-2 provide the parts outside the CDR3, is DVKVTQSSRYLVKRTGEKVFLECVQDMDHENMFWYRQDPGLGLRLIYFSYDVKMKEKGDIPEGYSVSREKKERFSLILESASTNQTSMYLCASRGLSNTGELFFGEGSRLTVL.